A single sample is the source of the 32 T cell receptor beta chains below, sequenced in a study of cytomegalovirus exposure and HLA in healthy donors. Amplification used 60 Vbeta primers and 13 Jbeta primers. Data came from immunoSEQ multiplex PCR; TCRdb stores just in-frame clones and leaves some out. Of around 99,000 clones listed, under 80% were seen once; the top ten hold 11% to 15%. The sample comprised PBMCs. Receptors were obtained from a woman between 35 and 50 years old in good health and CMV-seropositive.

The V gene is TRBV6-1, the J gene TRBJ2-6; D unclear. V lost 7 bases, J lost 1 base, and 8 bases lay in between. The CDR3 consists of 14 residues. Germline V lookup: CDR1 MNHNS, CDR2 SASEGT. The CDR3 bases are TGTGCCAGCACCAGCAGGTCTGGGGCCAACGTCCTGACTTTC. Translating gives CASTSRSGANVLTF.

V is TRBV10-3 and J is TRBJ1-2, with TRBD1 matching over 9 bases. This CDR3 is 15 amino acids long. V lost 2 bases to trimming and J lost 4 bases; unmatched junction nucleotides: 5. Germline V CDR1 and CDR2: ENHRY, SYGVKD. This CDR3 reads CAISEGTGKLYGYTF. The CDR3 DNA sequence: TGTGCCATCAGTGAGGGGACAGGGAAACTCTATGGCTACACCTTC.

The chain recombines TRBV27 with TRBJ2-5, with TRBD1 as a possible D gene (6 bases). Trimming stripped 5 bases from V and 4 bases from J, with 17 bases between. This CDR3 is 15 amino acids long. Germline V gives CDR1 MNHEY, CDR2 SMNVEV (reference sequence). DNA for the CDR3: TGTGCCAGCAGTCTTACCCAGGGGTTGCGAGAGACCCAGTACTTC. Residues: CASSLTQGLRETQYF.

This sequence joins TRBV2 and TRBJ2-1, with 10 bases aligning to TRBD2. Trimming cost V 8 bases and J 3 bases; bases outside gene matches: 4. The CDR3 covers 14 residues. Looked up from germline, CDR1 is SNHLY and CDR2 is FYNNEI. The CDR3 loop is CASHLAGDYNEQFF. CDR3 nucleotides: TGTGCCAGCCACCTAGCGGGAGACTACAATGAGCAGTTCTTC.

V and J are TRBV4-3 and TRBJ2-2; possibly TRBD2 for D (6 bases). V dropped 6 bases and J dropped 3 bases, with 14 bases sitting between them. Germline loops: CDR1 LGHNA, CDR2 YSLEER. The CDR3 extends over 15 amino acids. CDR3 in amino acids: CASREGHTHTGELFF. The CDR3 DNA reads TGCGCCAGCAGGGAGGGCCACACTCACACCGGGGAGCTGTTTTTT.

The chain is built from TRBV5-1 and TRBJ2-7; 10 nucleotides agree with TRBD2. In germline, CDR1 is SGHRS, CDR2 YFSETQ. V shed 2 bases, J shed 2 bases, and the junction held 7 bases outside the gene matches. The CDR3 is 16 amino acids. DNA for the CDR3: TGCGCCAGCAGCTTAGGGACTAGCGTTGGGGCCTACGAGCAGTACTTC. Residues: CASSLGTSVGAYEQYF. The entire variable domain, with the rest obtained from reference TRBV5-1 and TRBJ2-7, is as follows: KAGVTQTPRYLIKTRGQQVTLSCSPISGHRSVSWYQQTPGQGLQFLFEYFSETQRNKGNFPGRFSGRQFSNSRSEMNVSTLELGDSALYLCASSLGTSVGAYEQYFGPGTRLTVT.

In its sample, this clone was seen a few times. The chain is built from TRBV5-1 and TRBJ2-3; 7 positions match TRBD1. V was pared by 4 bases and J by 3 bases, with 2 bases of the junction left unmatched. The CDR3 consists of 13 residues. The germline V gene has CDR1 SGHRS and CDR2 YFSETQ. This chain's CDR3 is CASSEGQTDTQYF. Written as DNA, the CDR3 is TGCGCCAGCAGCGAGGGACAGACAGATACGCAGTATTTT. Complete variable domain (other parts from reference TRBV5-1 and TRBJ2-3): KAGVTQTPRYLIKTRGQQVTLSCSPISGHRSVSWYQQTPGQGLQFLFEYFSETQRNKGNFPGRFSGRQFSNSRSEMNVSTLELGDSALYLCASSEGQTDTQYFGPGTRLTVL.

V and J are TRBV2 and TRBJ2-3; 11 bases are shared with TRBD2. In germline, CDR1 is SNHLY, CDR2 FYNNEI. After removal of 5 bases from V and 3 bases from J, the junction contained 4 bases not matched to a gene. This CDR3 is built from 15 residues. This CDR3 reads CASSRGLAETDTQYF. CDR3 sequence (DNA): TGTGCCAGCAGTAGGGGACTAGCGGAAACAGATACGCAGTATTTT.

The rearrangement uses TRBV25-1 and TRBJ1-2; D unclear. Germline lookup yields CDR1 MGHDK and CDR2 SYGVNS. This CDR3 is 13 amino acids long. V was pared by 6 bases and J by 7 bases, with 15 bases between. CDR3 sequence: CASSAPGKGGYTF. The DNA of the CDR3 is TGTGCCAGCAGCGCCCCGGGGAAGGGTGGCTACACCTTC.

The rearrangement uses TRBV7-2 and TRBJ1-4; D gene uncertain. The CDR3 sequence is 14 residues long. Deletions cut 4 bases from V and 4 bases from J, with 10 bases between. Germline assignment: CDR1 SGHTA and CDR2 FQGNSA. CDR3 bases: TGTGCCAGCAGCTCCTCGGGGAATAATGAAAAACTGTTTTTT. Protein: CASSSSGNNEKLFF. The whole variable domain, remainder taken from reference TRBV7-2 and TRBJ1-4, is GAGVSQSPSNKVTEKGKDVELRCDPISGHTALYWYRQSLGQGLEFLIYFQGNSAPDKSGLPSDRFSAERTGGSVSTLTIQRTQQEDSAVYLCASSSSGNNEKLFFGSGTQLSVL.

This clone has a handful of counts. The chain uses TRBV10-2 and TRBJ1-3, with D uncertain. With 3 bases removed from V and 4 bases from J, the gap between germline ends came to 16 bases. Per the germline V gene, CDR1 is WSHSY and CDR2 is SAAADI. The CDR3 is 16 amino acids. The CDR3 bases are TGCGCCAGCAGTGAAGGGAGGATCACCTCCGGAAACACCATATATTTT. This sequence encodes CASSEGRITSGNTIYF.

J is TRBJ2-5 and V is TRBV4-3; TRBD1 is a possible D gene (7 bases). Trimming took off 0 bases at V and 2 bases at J, with 10 bases between the two ends. Germline V CDR1 and CDR2: LGHNA, YSLEER. This CDR3 is 15 amino acids long. CDR3 sequence: CASSQDQGGQETQYF. CDR3 sequence (DNA): TGCGCCAGCAGCCAAGATCAGGGGGGACAAGAGACCCAGTACTTC.

This sequence joins TRBV7-9 and TRBJ2-3; the match to TRBD2 covers 8 bases. The germline gives CDR1 SEHNR, CDR2 FQNEAQ (reference sequence). V dropped 6 bases and J dropped 5; count of bases not matched to a gene: 10. The CDR3 is 15 amino acids. CDR3 sequence (DNA): TGTGCCAGCAGTGTGGGAGCGGGGGAGGGAGATACGCAGTATTTT. It encodes CASSVGAGEGDTQYF.

The chain couples TRBV6-6 to TRBJ1-4; 10 nucleotides agree with TRBD1. The CDR3 extends over 16 amino acids. CDR1 is MNHNY and CDR2 is SVGAGI in the germline V gene (reference sequence). The J segment lost 8 bases and the V segment lost 7 bases, leaving 13 bases of the junction unmatched. The CDR3 DNA follows: TGTGCCAGCAAAATGGGACAGGGGTCGATTTGGGAAAAACTGTTTTTT. It translates to CASKMGQGSIWEKLFF.

V gene TRBV6-6 combines with J gene TRBJ2-2; 7 bases align to TRBD1. V was pared by 5 bases and J by 5 bases, with 11 bases of the junction left unmatched. The CDR3 loop spans 16 amino acids. Germline-derived CDR1 and CDR2 are MNHNY and SVGAGI (reference sequence). CDR3 in amino acids: CASSMIRDSGTGELFF. CDR3 DNA: TGTGCCAGCAGTATGATCCGGGACAGTGGGACCGGGGAGCTGTTTTTT.

This clone was observed a single time. The chain employs TRBV4-1 and TRBJ2-3; 9 bases are a match to TRBD2. Per the germline V gene, CDR1 is MGHRA and CDR2 is YSYEKL. The CDR3 contains 14 residues. Germline trimming cut 0 bases from V and 5 bases from J; bases unmatched to any gene: 0. The CDR3 loop is CASSQETSGDTQYF. CDR3 nucleotides: TGCGCCAGCAGCCAAGAGACTAGCGGAGATACGCAGTATTTT.

This sequence joins TRBV25-1 and TRBJ2-3; tentatively, D is TRBD2 (6 bases). The CDR3 sequence is 15 residues long. The V and J ends lost 7 bases and 0 bases respectively, with 14 bases between them. Germline V gene lookup returns CDR1 MGHDK and CDR2 SYGVNS. The CDR3 loop reads CASTKGRGSTDTQYF. CDR3 DNA: TGTGCCAGCACCAAAGGACGGGGGAGCACAGATACGCAGTATTTT.

The rearrangement links TRBV10-2 to TRBJ1-1; D is uncertain. The CDR3 totals 12 residues. The V end was cut by 5 bases, the J end by 5 bases, with 9 bases between. Germline values: CDR1 WSHSY, CDR2 SAAADI. For the CDR3, the DNA is TGCGCCAGCAGTCCGGGAGGGACTGAAGCTTTCTTT. Its translation is CASSPGGTEAFF.

CDR3: CASSGDLYTGELFF. DNA of the CDR3: TGTGCCAGCAGCGGGGACTTATACACCGGGGAGCTGTTTTTT. The chain is built from TRBV5-6 and TRBJ2-2, with a possible D match to TRBD2 (6 bases). V dropped 4 bases and J dropped 3 bases, with 10 bases sitting between them. This CDR3 has 14 residues. Per the germline V gene, CDR1 is SGHDT and CDR2 is YYEEEE.

This clone was recorded a few times. J is TRBJ2-2 and V is TRBV2; D perhaps matches TRBD2 (6 bases). Deletions cut 2 bases from V and 7 bases from J, with 23 bases between. CDR1 and CDR2 from the germline V gene are SNHLY and FYNNEI. The CDR3 extends over 18 amino acids. The DNA of the CDR3 is TGTGCCAGCAGTGAACCCCTTGGGGGGTGGAGTGGTGGCGGGGAGCTGTTTTTT. Translating it yields CASSEPLGGWSGGGELFF.

This chain links TRBV5-4 with TRBJ2-5; D uncertain. Trimming pared 0 bases from V and 1 base from J, leaving 7 bases between. Germline V gene data show CDR1 as SGHNT and CDR2 as YYREEE (reference sequence). CDR3 length: 14 amino acids. This CDR3 reads CASSLGGIQETQYF. Written as DNA, the CDR3 is TGTGCCAGCAGCTTGGGCGGCATCCAAGAGACCCAGTACTTC.

The V call is TRBV7-2, the J call TRBJ2-5; D is perhaps TRBD2 (6 bases). This CDR3 is built from 14 residues. Germline V gene lookup returns CDR1 SGHTA and CDR2 FQGNSA. Trimming pared 6 bases from V and 5 bases from J, leaving 16 bases between. The CDR3 sequence: CASRGLGVIETQYF. The DNA of the CDR3 is TGTGCCAGCAGGGGACTCGGGGTTATCGAGACCCAGTACTTC. Filled out from reference TRBV7-2 and TRBJ2-5, the complete variable domain reads GAGVSQSPSNKVTEKGKDVELRCDPISGHTALYWYRQSLGQGLEFLIYFQGNSAPDKSGLPSDRFSAERTGGSVSTLTIQRTQQEDSAVYLCASRGLGVIETQYFGPGTRLLVL.

The V and J genes are TRBV5-1 and TRBJ2-5; 12 bases are shared with TRBD2. Trimming removed 3 bases from V and 5 bases from J; junction bases left unmatched: 8. Germline CDR1 SGHRS, CDR2 YFSETQ. The CDR3 runs 16 residues. In DNA, the CDR3 is TGCGCCAGCAGCTCCCGGACTAGCGGGGTCTGGGAGACCCAGTACTTC. This encodes CASSSRTSGVWETQYF.

The V call is TRBV7-3, the J call TRBJ2-7, with 8 bases identical to TRBD2. This CDR3 region has 15 residues. Germline CDR1 SGHTA, CDR2 FQGTGA. Trimming took 1 base from V and 3 from J; bases not matched to a gene: 5. CDR3 amino acids: CASSLMAGGIYEQYF. The CDR3 coding sequence is TGTGCCAGCAGCTTAATGGCGGGGGGTATCTACGAGCAGTACTTC.

This chain uses TRBV29-1 with TRBJ1-1, with TRBD1 as a possible D gene (6 bases). This CDR3 contains 13 residues. V was clipped by 4 bases and J by 1 base, with 10 bases between them. The germline V gene has CDR1 SQVTM and CDR2 ANQGSEA. In DNA form, the CDR3 reads TGCAGCGTTGCCGAACAGGGGAACACTGAAGCTTTCTTT. It encodes CSVAEQGNTEAFF.

The chain uses TRBV6-6 and TRBJ2-5, with D perhaps TRBD2 (7 bases). V was shortened by 8 bases and J by 4 bases, with 17 bases between the two germline ends. Germline CDR1 reads MNHNY; CDR2 reads SVGAGI (reference sequence). This CDR3 region has 14 residues. The CDR3 bases are TGTGCCAGCCAGAGCCCGGGGGGCCCAGAGACCCAGTACTTC. Encoded protein: CASQSPGGPETQYF.

The chain links TRBV29-1 to TRBJ2-7; weak D call: TRBD1 (5 bases). Trimming took 6 bases from V and 0 from J, leaving 12 bases between them. This CDR3 contains 13 residues. The germline gives CDR1 SQVTM, CDR2 ANQGSEA. The DNA of the CDR3 is TGCAGCGTAGCAGGGCCGAGCTCCTACGAGCAGTACTTC. Translated, it gives CSVAGPSSYEQYF.

This clone was detected only once. V usage is TRBV2 and J usage is TRBJ2-3; TRBD2 agrees at 8 bases. CDR1 is SNHLY, CDR2 FYNNEI, per germline. Losses at the gene ends were 5 bases for V and 4 bases for J; bases not matched to a gene: 5. The CDR3 contains 14 residues. For the CDR3, the DNA is TGTGCCAGCAGTAATAGCGGGGTCCCAGATACGCAGTATTTT. Encoded protein: CASSNSGVPDTQYF.

The chain couples TRBV5-1 to TRBJ1-2, with 9 bases lining up with TRBD1. Germline trimming cut 0 bases from V and 5 bases from J; bases unmatched to any gene: 5. This CDR3 is built from 15 residues. Looked up from germline, CDR1 is SGHRS and CDR2 is YFSETQ. This chain's CDR3 is CASSLGPDRGYGYTF. The CDR3 coding sequence is TGCGCCAGCAGCTTGGGACCGGACAGGGGATATGGCTACACCTTC.

This clone was picked up one time. V and J are TRBV11-1 and TRBJ1-1; 7 bases align to TRBD1. The germline V gene has CDR1 SGHAT and CDR2 FQDESV (reference sequence). V lost 2 bases, J lost 1 base, and 4 bases stayed unmatched. The CDR3 contains 15 residues. The CDR3 sequence: CASSLSDRANTEAFF. The CDR3 region has the DNA TGTGCCAGCAGCTTAAGTGACAGGGCGAACACTGAAGCTTTCTTT. The full variable domain, its missing parts supplied by reference TRBV11-1 and TRBJ1-1, is EAEVAQSPRYKITEKSQAVAFWCDPISGHATLYWYRQILGQGPELLVQFQDESVVDDSQLPKDRFSAERLKGVDSTLKIQPAELGDSAMYLCASSLSDRANTEAFFGQGTRLTVV.

V is TRBV27 and J is TRBJ2-7; D is possibly TRBD1 (6 bases). V shed 7 bases and J shed 6 bases, with 13 bases lying between them. Germline CDR1 is MNHEY and CDR2 is SMNVEV (reference sequence). The CDR3 is 12 residues long. The chain's CDR3 is CASKGGLGEQYF. CDR3 in DNA: TGTGCCAGCAAAGGGGGTTTGGGCGAGCAGTACTTC.

The rearrangement uses TRBV5-6 and TRBJ1-1; D is possibly TRBD1 (5 bases). There are 14 residues in the CDR3. The germline CDR1 and CDR2 sequences are SGHDT and YYEEEE. Trimming pared 1 base from V and 1 base from J, leaving 8 bases between. CDR3 sequence (DNA): TGTGCCAGCAGCTTGACAGGAAAGAACACTGAAGCTTTCTTT. This translates into CASSLTGKNTEAFF.